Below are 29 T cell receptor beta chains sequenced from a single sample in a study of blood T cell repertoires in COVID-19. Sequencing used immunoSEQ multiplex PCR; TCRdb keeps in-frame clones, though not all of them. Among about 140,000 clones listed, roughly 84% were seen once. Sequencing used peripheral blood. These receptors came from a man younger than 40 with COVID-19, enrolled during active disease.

The CDR3 here is CAWISLGGRTEAFF. The CDR3 DNA sequence: TGTGCCTGGATCTCCCTGGGGGGAAGAACTGAAGCTTTCTTT. The chain couples TRBV30 to TRBJ1-1, with D perhaps matching TRBD1 (5 bases). V lost 4 bases to trimming and J lost 5 bases, with 17 bases between them. CDR1 GTSNPN and CDR2 SVGIG come from the germline V gene (reference sequence). The CDR3 totals 14 residues.

CDR3 residues: CASSLGTSGRPSYNEQFF. Here the CDR3 DNA reads TGTGCCAGCAGCTTAGGGACTAGCGGGAGGCCTTCCTACAATGAGCAGTTCTTC. The V gene is TRBV7-9, the J gene TRBJ2-1; 14 bases line up with TRBD2. CDR3 length: 18 amino acids. The germline V gene has CDR1 SEHNR and CDR2 FQNEAQ (reference sequence). Trimming at V came to 1 base and at J to 1 base, leaving 3 bases not matched to a gene. Complete variable domain (other parts from reference TRBV7-9 and TRBJ2-1): DTGVSQNPRHKITKRGQNVTFRCDPISEHNRLYWYRQTLGQGPEFLTYFQNEAQLEKSRLLSDRFSAERPKGSFSTLEIQRTEQGDSAMYLCASSLGTSGRPSYNEQFFGPGTRLTVL.

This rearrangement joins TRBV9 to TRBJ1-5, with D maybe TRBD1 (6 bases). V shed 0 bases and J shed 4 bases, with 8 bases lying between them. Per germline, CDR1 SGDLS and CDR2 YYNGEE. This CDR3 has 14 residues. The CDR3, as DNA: TGTGCCAGCAGCGTAGGGGACACTAATCAGCCCCAGCATTTT. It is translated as CASSVGDTNQPQHF.

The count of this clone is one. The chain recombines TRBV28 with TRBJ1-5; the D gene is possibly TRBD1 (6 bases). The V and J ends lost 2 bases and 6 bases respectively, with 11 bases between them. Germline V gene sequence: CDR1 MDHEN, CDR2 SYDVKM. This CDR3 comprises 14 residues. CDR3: CASSLGGAGQPQHF. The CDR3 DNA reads TGTGCCAGCAGTTTAGGGGGGGCGGGTCAGCCCCAGCATTTT.

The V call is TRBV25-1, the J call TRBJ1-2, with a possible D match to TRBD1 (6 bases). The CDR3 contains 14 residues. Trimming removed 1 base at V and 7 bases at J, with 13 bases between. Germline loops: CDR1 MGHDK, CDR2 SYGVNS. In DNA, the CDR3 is TGTGCCAGCAGTGAATCGGGGGGCCGCGGTGGCTACACCTTC. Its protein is CASSESGGRGGYTF.

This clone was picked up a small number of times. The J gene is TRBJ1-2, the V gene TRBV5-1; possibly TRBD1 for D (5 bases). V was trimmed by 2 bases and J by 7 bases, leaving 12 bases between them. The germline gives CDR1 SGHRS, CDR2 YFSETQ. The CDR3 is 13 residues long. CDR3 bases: TGCGCCAGCAGCTTTGGGGGGAACCGTGGCTACACCTTC. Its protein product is CASSFGGNRGYTF.

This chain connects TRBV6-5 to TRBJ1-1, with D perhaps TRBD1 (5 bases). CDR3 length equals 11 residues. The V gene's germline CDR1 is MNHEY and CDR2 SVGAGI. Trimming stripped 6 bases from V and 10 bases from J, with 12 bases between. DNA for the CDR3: TGTGCCAGCAGGGGGGGAGTATCAGCTTTCTTT. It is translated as CASRGGVSAFF.

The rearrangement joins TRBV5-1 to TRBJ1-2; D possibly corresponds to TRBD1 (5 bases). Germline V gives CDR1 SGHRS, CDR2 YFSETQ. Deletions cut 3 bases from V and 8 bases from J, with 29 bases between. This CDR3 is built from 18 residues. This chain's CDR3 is CASSSTASSIGWTEGYTF. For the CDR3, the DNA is TGCGCCAGCAGCTCGACAGCTTCCTCTATCGGGTGGACGGAAGGCTACACCTTC.

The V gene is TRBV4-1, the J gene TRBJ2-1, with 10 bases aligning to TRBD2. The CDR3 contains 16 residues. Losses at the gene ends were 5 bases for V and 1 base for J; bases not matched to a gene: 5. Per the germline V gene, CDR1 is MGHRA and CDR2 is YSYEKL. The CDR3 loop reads CASSKGLAESYNEQFF. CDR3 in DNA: TGCGCCAGCAGCAAAGGACTAGCGGAATCCTACAATGAGCAGTTCTTC.

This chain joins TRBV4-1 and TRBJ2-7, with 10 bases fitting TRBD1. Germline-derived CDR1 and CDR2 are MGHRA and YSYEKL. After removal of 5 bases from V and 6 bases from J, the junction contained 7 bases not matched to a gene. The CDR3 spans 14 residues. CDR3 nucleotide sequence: TGCGCCAGCAGCGAAGGACAGGGGGAGGGCGAGCAGTACTTC. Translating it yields CASSEGQGEGEQYF.

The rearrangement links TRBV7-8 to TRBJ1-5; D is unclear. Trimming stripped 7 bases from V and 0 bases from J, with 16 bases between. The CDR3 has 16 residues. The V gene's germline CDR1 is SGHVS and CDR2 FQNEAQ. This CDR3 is CASTIGGRHSNQPQHF. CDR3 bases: TGTGCCAGCACCATAGGAGGGAGACATAGCAATCAGCCCCAGCATTTT.

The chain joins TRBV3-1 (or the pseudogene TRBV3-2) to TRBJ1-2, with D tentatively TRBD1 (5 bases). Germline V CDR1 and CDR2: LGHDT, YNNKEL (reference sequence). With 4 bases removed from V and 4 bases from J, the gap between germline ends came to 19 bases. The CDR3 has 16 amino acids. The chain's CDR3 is CASSPQSSGRSYGYTF. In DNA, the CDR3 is TGTGCCAGCAGCCCACAGTCCTCAGGGCGAAGCTATGGCTACACCTTC.

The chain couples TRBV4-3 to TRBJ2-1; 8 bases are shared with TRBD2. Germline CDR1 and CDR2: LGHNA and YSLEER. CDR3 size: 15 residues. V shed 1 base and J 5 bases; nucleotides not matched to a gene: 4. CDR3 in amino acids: CASSQVSGGHNEQFF. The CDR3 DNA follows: TGCGCCAGCAGCCAAGTGTCGGGAGGGCACAATGAGCAGTTCTTC.

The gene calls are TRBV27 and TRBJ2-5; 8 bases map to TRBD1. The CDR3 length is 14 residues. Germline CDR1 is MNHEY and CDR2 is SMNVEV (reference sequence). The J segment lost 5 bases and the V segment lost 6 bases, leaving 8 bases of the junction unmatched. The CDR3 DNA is TGTGCCAGCAGCTTTAACAGGGGGATGGAGACCCAGTACTTC. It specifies CASSFNRGMETQYF.

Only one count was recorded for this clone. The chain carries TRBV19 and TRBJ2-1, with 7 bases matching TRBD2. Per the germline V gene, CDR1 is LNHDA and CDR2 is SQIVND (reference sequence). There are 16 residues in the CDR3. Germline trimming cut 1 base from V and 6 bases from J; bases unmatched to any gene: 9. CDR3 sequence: CASSIVGGWGGNEQFF. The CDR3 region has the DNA TGTGCCAGTAGTATAGTGGGAGGGTGGGGCGGCAATGAGCAGTTCTTC.

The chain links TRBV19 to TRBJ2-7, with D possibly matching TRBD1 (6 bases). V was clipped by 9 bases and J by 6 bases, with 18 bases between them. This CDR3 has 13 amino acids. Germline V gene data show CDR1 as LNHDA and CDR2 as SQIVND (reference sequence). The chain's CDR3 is CASRGALTLEQYF. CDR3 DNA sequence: TGTGCCAGCAGGGGCGCACTCACTCTCGAGCAGTACTTC.

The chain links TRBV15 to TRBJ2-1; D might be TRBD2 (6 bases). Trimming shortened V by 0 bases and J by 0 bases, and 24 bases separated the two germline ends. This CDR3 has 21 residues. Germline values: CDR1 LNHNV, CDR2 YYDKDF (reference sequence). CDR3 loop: CATSRDPYLGSGQSSYNEQFF. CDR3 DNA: TGTGCCACCAGCAGAGATCCCTACCTTGGTAGCGGCCAGAGCTCCTACAATGAGCAGTTCTTC.

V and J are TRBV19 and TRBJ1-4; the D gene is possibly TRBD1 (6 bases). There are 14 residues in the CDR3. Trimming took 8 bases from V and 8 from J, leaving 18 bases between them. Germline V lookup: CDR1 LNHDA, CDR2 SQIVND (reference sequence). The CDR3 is CASSSTGPREKLFF. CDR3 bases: TGTGCCAGTTCGTCGACAGGACCAAGGGAAAAACTGTTTTTT.

DNA for the CDR3: TGTGCCAGCGACTTTCAGAACACTGAAGCTTTCTTT. The encoded protein is CASDFQNTEAFF. This chain links TRBV2 with TRBJ1-1; D not resolved. The CDR3 length is 12 residues. Trimming left V 8 bases short and J 1 base short, with 8 bases between. Germline V CDR1 and CDR2: SNHLY, FYNNEI.

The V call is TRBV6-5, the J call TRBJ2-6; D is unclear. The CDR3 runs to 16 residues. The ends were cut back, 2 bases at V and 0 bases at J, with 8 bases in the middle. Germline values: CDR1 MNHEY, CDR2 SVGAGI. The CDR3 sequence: CASSYESSSGANVLTF. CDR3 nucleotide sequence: TGTGCCAGCAGTTACGAATCGAGCTCTGGGGCCAACGTCCTGACTTTC.

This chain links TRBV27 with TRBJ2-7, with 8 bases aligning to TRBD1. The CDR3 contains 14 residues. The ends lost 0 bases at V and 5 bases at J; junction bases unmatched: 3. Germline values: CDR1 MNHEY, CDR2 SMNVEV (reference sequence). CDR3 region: CASSLSRGQNEQYF. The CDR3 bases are TGTGCCAGCAGTTTATCCAGGGGGCAAAACGAGCAGTACTTC.

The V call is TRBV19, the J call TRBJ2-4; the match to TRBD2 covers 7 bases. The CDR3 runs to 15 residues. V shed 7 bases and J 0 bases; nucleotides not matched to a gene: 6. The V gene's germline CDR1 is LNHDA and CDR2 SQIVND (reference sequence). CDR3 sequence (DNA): TGTGCCAGTACCACCGGGGGGAGAGCCAAAAACATTCAGTACTTC. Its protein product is CASTTGGRAKNIQYF.

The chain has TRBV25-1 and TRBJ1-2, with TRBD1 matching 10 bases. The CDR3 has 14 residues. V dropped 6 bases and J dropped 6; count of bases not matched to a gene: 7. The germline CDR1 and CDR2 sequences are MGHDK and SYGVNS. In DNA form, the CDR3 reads TGTGCCAGCAGGGGGGACAGGGGATTCAATGGCTACACCTTC. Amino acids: CASRGDRGFNGYTF.

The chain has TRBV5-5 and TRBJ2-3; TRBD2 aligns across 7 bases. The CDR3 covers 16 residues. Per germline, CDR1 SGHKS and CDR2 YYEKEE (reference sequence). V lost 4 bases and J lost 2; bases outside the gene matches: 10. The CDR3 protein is CASSPDASGLTDTQYF. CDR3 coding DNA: TGTGCCAGCAGCCCAGACGCTAGCGGCCTCACAGATACGCAGTATTTT.

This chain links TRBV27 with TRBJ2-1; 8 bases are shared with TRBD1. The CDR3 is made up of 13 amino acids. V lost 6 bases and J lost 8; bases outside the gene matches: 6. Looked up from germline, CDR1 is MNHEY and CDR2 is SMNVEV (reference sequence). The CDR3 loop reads CASSAGQGYEQFF. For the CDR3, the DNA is TGTGCCAGCAGCGCCGGACAGGGCTATGAGCAGTTCTTC.

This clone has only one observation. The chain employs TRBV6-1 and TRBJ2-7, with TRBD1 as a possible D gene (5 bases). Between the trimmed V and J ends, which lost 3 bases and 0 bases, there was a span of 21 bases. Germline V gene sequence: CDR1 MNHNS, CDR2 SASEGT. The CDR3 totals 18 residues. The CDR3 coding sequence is TGTGCCAGCAGTGACCTACCCCGTTCAGGGTCGAGCTCCTACGAGCAGTACTTC. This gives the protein CASSDLPRSGSSSYEQYF.

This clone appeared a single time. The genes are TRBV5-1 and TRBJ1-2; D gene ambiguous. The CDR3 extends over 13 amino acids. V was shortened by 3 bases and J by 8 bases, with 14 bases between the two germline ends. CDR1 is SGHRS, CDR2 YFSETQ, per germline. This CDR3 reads CASSSVGETGYTF. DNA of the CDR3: TGCGCCAGCAGCTCCGTCGGGGAGACGGGCTACACCTTC.

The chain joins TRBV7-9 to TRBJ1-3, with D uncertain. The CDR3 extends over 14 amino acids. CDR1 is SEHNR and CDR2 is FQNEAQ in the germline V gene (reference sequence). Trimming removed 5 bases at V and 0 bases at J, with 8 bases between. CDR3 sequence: CASSPPSSGNTIYF. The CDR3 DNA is TGTGCCAGCAGCCCCCCCAGCTCTGGAAACACCATATATTTT.

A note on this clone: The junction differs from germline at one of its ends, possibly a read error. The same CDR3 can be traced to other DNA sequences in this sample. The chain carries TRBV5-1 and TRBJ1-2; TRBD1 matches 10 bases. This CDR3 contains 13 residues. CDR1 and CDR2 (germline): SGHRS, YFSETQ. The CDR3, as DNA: TGCGCCAGCAGTTTGGACAGGGGGTATGGCTACACCTTC. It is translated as CASSLDRGYGYTF.